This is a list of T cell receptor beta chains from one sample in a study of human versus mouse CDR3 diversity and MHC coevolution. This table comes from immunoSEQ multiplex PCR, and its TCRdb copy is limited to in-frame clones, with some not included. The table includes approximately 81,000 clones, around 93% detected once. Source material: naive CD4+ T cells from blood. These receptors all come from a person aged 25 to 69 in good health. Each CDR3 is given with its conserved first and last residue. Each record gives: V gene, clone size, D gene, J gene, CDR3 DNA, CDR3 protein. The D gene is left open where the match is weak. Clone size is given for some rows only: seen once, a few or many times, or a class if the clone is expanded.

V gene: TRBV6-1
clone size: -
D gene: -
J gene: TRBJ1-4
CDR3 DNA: TGTGCCAGCAGTGCTGGGAGGGGAAAACTGTTTTTT
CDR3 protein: CASSAGRGKLFF

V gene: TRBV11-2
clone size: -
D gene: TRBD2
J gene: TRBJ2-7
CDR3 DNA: TGTGCCAGCAGCTTAGATAGCGGGGAGTACGAGCAGTACTTC
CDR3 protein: CASSLDSGEYEQYF

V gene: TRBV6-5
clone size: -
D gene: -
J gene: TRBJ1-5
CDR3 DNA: TGTGCCAGCAGATCAGGGGTCGCAAACCAGCCCCAGCATTTT
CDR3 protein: CASRSGVANQPQHF

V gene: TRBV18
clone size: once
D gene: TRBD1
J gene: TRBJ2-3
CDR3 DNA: TGTGCCAGCTCTAGGGACAGGGGAACAGATACGCAGTATTTT
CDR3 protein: CASSRDRGTDTQYF

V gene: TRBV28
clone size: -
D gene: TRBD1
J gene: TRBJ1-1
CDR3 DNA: TGTGCCAGCGGGGATCACAGGGGGCGGAACACTGAAGCTTTCTTT
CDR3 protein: CASGDHRGRNTEAFF

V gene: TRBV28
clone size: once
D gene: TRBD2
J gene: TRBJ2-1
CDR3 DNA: TGTGCCAGCAGGGAAGGACTAGCGTCGGATGAGCAGTTCTTC
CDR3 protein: CASREGLASDEQFF

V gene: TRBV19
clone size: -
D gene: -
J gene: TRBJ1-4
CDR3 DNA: TGTGCCAGTAGTCCCCGGTTCCGGGACGCCAGGGGTGAAAAACTGTTTTTT
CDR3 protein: CASSPRFRDARGEKLFF

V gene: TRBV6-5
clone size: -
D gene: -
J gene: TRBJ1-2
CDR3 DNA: TGTGCCAGCAGTTACGAGGGAGGGGCGTATGGCTACACCTTC
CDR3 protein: CASSYEGGAYGYTF

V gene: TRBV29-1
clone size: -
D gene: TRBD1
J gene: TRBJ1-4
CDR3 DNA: TGCAGCGTTACCCGGGGGACAGGGAATGAAAAACTGTTTTTT
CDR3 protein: CSVTRGTGNEKLFF

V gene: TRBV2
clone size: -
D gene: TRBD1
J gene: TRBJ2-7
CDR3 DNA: TGTGCCAGCAGCGGGACGGGACAGGGGGCCTACGAGCAGTACTTC
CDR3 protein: CASSGTGQGAYEQYF

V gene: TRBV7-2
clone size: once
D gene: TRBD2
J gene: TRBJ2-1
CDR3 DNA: TGTGCCAGCAGGCGACTAGCGGGGGGGAACAATGAGCAGTTCTTC
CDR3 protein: CASRRLAGGNNEQFF